Below, 26 T cell receptor beta chains from the same sample are listed, as sequenced in a study of radiotherapy plus CTLA-4 blockade in lung cancer. TCRdb keeps only in-frame clones here, not all; method: immunoSEQ multiplex PCR. The table records 40,000 to 50,000 clones, around 83% of them present only once. This specimen consisted of peripheral blood, obtained from a patient treated with radiotherapy plus ipilimumab. The receptors shown here come from a human donor with non-small cell lung cancer who had stable disease on radiotherapy plus ipilimumab.

The rearrangement joins TRBV23-1 to TRBJ2-1; TRBD2 agrees at 9 bases. TRBV23-1 is an ORF for which the function is uncertain. Trimming removed 2 bases from V and 4 bases from J; junction bases left unmatched: 6. This CDR3 spans 16 amino acids. CDR3 residues: CASSQKTSGKYNEQFF. CDR3 in DNA: TGCGCCAGCAGTCAAAAGACTAGCGGAAAATACAATGAGCAGTTCTTC.

In its sample, this clone was seen a few times. The CDR3 DNA follows: TGTGCCAGCAGGAACGGACAGGGGGGCGAGCAGTACTTC. Translation gives CASRNGQGGEQYF. The rearrangement joins TRBV28 to TRBJ2-7, with 10 nucleotides matching TRBD1. V dropped 6 bases and J dropped 6; count of bases not matched to a gene: 5. This CDR3 spans 13 amino acids. Per the germline V gene, CDR1 is MDHEN and CDR2 is SYDVKM.

The chain uses TRBV5-1 and TRBJ2-4, with 8 positions matching TRBD1. After removal of 1 base from V and 4 bases from J, the junction contained 4 bases not matched to a gene. CDR1 is SGHRS, CDR2 YFSETQ, per germline. The CDR3 covers 15 residues. CDR3 DNA: TGCGCCAGCAGCTTGCTGGACAGGGATAAAAACATTCAGTACTTC. Its protein is CASSLLDRDKNIQYF.

This clone is judged medium-sized. The rearrangement uses TRBV7-9 and TRBJ2-7; D possibly corresponds to TRBD2 (5 bases). The CDR3 has 16 residues. Trimming left V 0 bases short and J 0 bases short, with 12 bases between. The germline V gene has CDR1 SEHNR and CDR2 FQNEAQ (reference sequence). Here the CDR3 reads CASSLARGLSSYEQYF. CDR3 nucleotide sequence: TGTGCCAGCAGCTTAGCGCGAGGACTTAGCTCCTACGAGCAGTACTTC. Full variable domain (remainder filled in from reference TRBV7-9 and TRBJ2-7): DTGVSQNPRHKITKRGQNVTFRCDPISEHNRLYWYRQTLGQGPEFLTYFQNEAQLEKSRLLSDRFSAERPKGSFSTLEIQRTEQGDSAMYLCASSLARGLSSYEQYFGPGTRLTVT.

The chain recombines TRBV19 with TRBJ2-7, with 10 bases aligning to TRBD2. The germline V gene has CDR1 LNHDA and CDR2 SQIVND (reference sequence). This CDR3 is 15 amino acids long. Trimming at V came to 5 bases and at J to 6 bases, leaving 10 bases not matched to a gene. The CDR3 nucleotides read TGTGCCAGTAGTCCGCTAGCGGGAGTTGTCGGCGAGCAGTACTTC. Translation: CASSPLAGVVGEQYF.

V usage is TRBV9 and J usage is TRBJ2-1; 9 bases match TRBD1. This CDR3 has 14 amino acids. V was clipped by 3 bases and J by 9 bases; unmatched bases: 7. The germline V gene has CDR1 SGDLS and CDR2 YYNGEE. CDR3 nucleotide sequence: TGTGCCAGCAGCGATCTCACAGGGGGCGCTGAGCAGTTCTTC. Encoded protein: CASSDLTGGAEQFF.

This sequence joins TRBV28 and TRBJ1-1; possibly TRBD1 for D (5 bases). The germline V gene has CDR1 MDHEN and CDR2 SYDVKM. The CDR3 loop spans 12 amino acids. The ends were cut back, 6 bases at V and 9 bases at J, with 14 bases in the middle. The CDR3 DNA follows: TGTGCCAGCAGCCTCGGACATGTTCAAGCTTTCTTT. Encoded protein: CASSLGHVQAFF.

The chain recombines TRBV19 with TRBJ1-1; D may be TRBD1 (6 bases). Germline loops: CDR1 LNHDA, CDR2 SQIVND (reference sequence). CDR3 length: 14 amino acids. The V gene lost 6 bases and the J gene lost 5 bases, with 16 bases spanning the gap. The CDR3 loop is CASSLQGSGTEAFF. CDR3 in DNA: TGTGCCAGTAGCCTACAGGGCTCTGGGACTGAAGCTTTCTTT.

The rearrangement uses TRBV7-8 and TRBJ2-5, with 14 positions matching TRBD2. V trimming: 4 bases; J trimming: 5 bases; junction bases outside the gene matches: 6. The CDR3 has 16 amino acids. Germline V gives CDR1 SGHVS, CDR2 FQNEAQ. This chain's CDR3 is CASSSTSGRGRETQYF. As DNA, the CDR3 is TGTGCCAGCAGCTCGACTAGCGGGAGGGGCAGGGAGACCCAGTACTTC. Combining the CDR3 with reference TRBV7-8 and TRBJ2-5 gives the whole variable domain GAGVSQSPRYKVAKRGQDVALRCDPISGHVSLFWYQQALGQGPEFLTYFQNEAQLDKSGLPSDRFFAERPEGSVSTLKIQRTQQEDSAVYLCASSSTSGRGRETQYFGPGTRLLVL.

The chain has TRBV2 and TRBJ1-2, with no clear D. Trimming shortened V by 3 bases and J by 3 bases, and 8 bases separated the two germline ends. The CDR3 has 13 amino acids. Germline loops: CDR1 SNHLY, CDR2 FYNNEI. The CDR3 is CASSDMVDYGYTF. CDR3 in DNA: TGTGCCAGCAGTGACATGGTAGACTATGGCTACACCTTC.

This chain links TRBV30 with TRBJ2-7; TRBD2 aligns across 8 bases. The trim removed 5 bases at V and 2 bases at J, leaving 5 bases unmatched. The CDR3 covers 13 residues. The germline V gene has CDR1 GTSNPN and CDR2 SVGIG (reference sequence). The CDR3 bases are TGTGCCTGGGACCCGGGACTAGCCTACGAGCAGTACTTC. This encodes CAWDPGLAYEQYF.

The V gene is TRBV6-5, the J gene TRBJ1-5, with D possibly matching TRBD1 (5 bases). This CDR3 is 15 amino acids long. V was shortened by 6 bases and J by 2 bases, with 14 bases between the two germline ends. The germline V gene encodes CDR1 MNHEY and CDR2 SVGAGI. CDR3 loop: CASRRGGAGNQPQHF. The CDR3 DNA follows: TGTGCCAGCAGGCGGGGCGGGGCCGGCAATCAGCCCCAGCATTTT.

The chain uses TRBV10-3 and TRBJ1-1; D is undetermined. CDR3 length: 16 amino acids. Trimming shortened V by 3 bases and J by 1 base, and 15 bases separated the two germline ends. Germline V CDR1 and CDR2: ENHRY, SYGVKD. CDR3 in amino acids: CAISDSKPRRNTEAFF. The CDR3 region has the DNA TGTGCCATCAGTGATTCAAAACCGCGGAGGAACACTGAAGCTTTCTTT.

This clone was observed once. This chain links TRBV11-2 with TRBJ2-1, with 7 bases aligning to TRBD1. The ends lost 5 bases at V and 2 bases at J; junction bases unmatched: 6. The CDR3 length is 15 residues. The germline CDR1 and CDR2 sequences are SGHAT and FQNNGV. The CDR3 nucleotides are TGTGCCAGCAGCGCAACCGGGACAGCCTACAATGAGCAGTTCTTC. Its protein product is CASSATGTAYNEQFF.

V is TRBV5-1 and J is TRBJ2-7, with 7 bases that match TRBD2. The length of the CDR3 is 14 residues. V shed 0 bases and J 4 bases; nucleotides not matched to a gene: 4. Germline lookup yields CDR1 SGHRS and CDR2 YFSETQ. This CDR3 reads CASSLAGGSYEQYF. The CDR3 DNA sequence: TGCGCCAGCAGCTTGGCGGGAGGTTCGTACGAGCAGTACTTC.

The J gene is TRBJ1-1, the V gene TRBV7-8; a weak D match, TRBD1 (5 bases). The ends were cut back, 5 bases at V and 5 bases at J, with 15 bases in the middle. The CDR3 is 14 amino acids. Germline loops: CDR1 SGHVS, CDR2 FQNEAQ. The CDR3 reads CASSLRAPETEAFF. The DNA of the CDR3 is TGTGCCAGCAGCCTCAGGGCCCCGGAGACTGAAGCTTTCTTT.

This clone occurred a few times. The chain joins TRBV4-2 to TRBJ2-1, with D perhaps TRBD2 (7 bases). The V gene lost 0 bases and the J gene lost 13 bases, with 22 bases spanning the gap. The CDR3 totals 16 residues. CDR1 is LGHNA, CDR2 YNFKEQ, per germline. The DNA for the CDR3 is TGTGCCAGCAGCCAAGAGGGCGGGGGAGGGGGATACGGCCAGTTCTTC. Amino acids: CASSQEGGGGGYGQFF.

The CDR3 DNA is TGTGCCAGTAGTCTAGGACAGTACTACGAGCAGTACTTC. Its protein is CASSLGQYYEQYF. V gene TRBV19 combines with J gene TRBJ2-7, with a weak D call TRBD1 (6 bases). V shed 5 bases and J shed 3 bases, with 11 bases lying between them. Germline-derived CDR1 and CDR2 are LNHDA and SQIVND (reference sequence). This CDR3 contains 13 residues.

The sample holds a few counts of this clone. V usage is TRBV7-9 and J usage is TRBJ1-2, with a tentative D call TRBD1 (6 bases). The germline V and J ends were trimmed by 5 bases and 6 bases, with 10 bases remaining between them. The V gene's germline CDR1 is SEHNR and CDR2 FQNEAQ (reference sequence). The CDR3 has 12 residues. Here the CDR3 reads CASSQYRDGYTF. DNA of the CDR3: TGTGCCAGCAGCCAATACAGGGATGGCTACACCTTC.

V usage is TRBV5-1 and J usage is TRBJ1-4; D is unresolved. CDR1 SGHRS and CDR2 YFSETQ come from the germline V gene. This CDR3 region has 16 residues. V lost 0 bases and J 5 bases, leaving 14 bases between the germline ends. CDR3 bases: TGCGCCAGCAGCTTGGATTCAGCCCGAGCGAATGAAAAACTGTTTTTT. It specifies CASSLDSARANEKLFF.

The chain joins TRBV10-1 to TRBJ2-7, with 8 bases that match TRBD2. The CDR3 consists of 13 residues. V was clipped by 2 bases and J by 6 bases; unmatched bases: 3. Germline CDR1 is WNHNN and CDR2 is SYGVQD (reference sequence). Written as DNA, the CDR3 is TGCGCCAGCAGTGAGCGGGAGGGTACCGAGCAGTACTTC. Translated, it gives CASSEREGTEQYF.

CDR3 sequence (DNA): TGCAGTGCTAGAGATCCGGGTGGCTACACCTTC. Protein sequence: CSARDPGGYTF. This chain uses TRBV20-1 with TRBJ1-2; no clear D. Trimming pared 0 bases from V and 7 bases from J, leaving 6 bases between. The length of the CDR3 is 11 residues. The germline V gene has CDR1 DFQATT and CDR2 SNEGSKA (reference sequence).

This clone was seen just once. The chain links TRBV7-3 to TRBJ2-1; TRBD1 might be the D (5 bases). Trimming took 0 bases from V and 11 from J, leaving 23 bases between them. This CDR3 has 17 amino acids. The germline V gene encodes CDR1 SGHTA and CDR2 FQGTGA. The CDR3 sequence: CASSLTLVAGRLTQQFF. CDR3 coding DNA: TGTGCCAGCAGCTTAACGTTAGTGGCAGGGCGCCTTACTCAGCAGTTCTTC.

The chain employs TRBV27 and TRBJ2-2; a weak D match, TRBD1 (5 bases). V gave up 3 bases and J gave up 4 bases, with 9 bases separating them. The CDR3 length is 14 residues. The germline V gene encodes CDR1 MNHEY and CDR2 SMNVEV (reference sequence). The CDR3 DNA follows: TGTGCCAGCAGTTTCCGACAGATCACCGGGGAGCTGTTTTTT. It translates to CASSFRQITGELFF.

The chain carries TRBV27 and TRBJ2-1; possible D gene TRBD2, 5 bases. Germline CDR1 reads MNHEY; CDR2 reads SMNVEV (reference sequence). There are 15 residues in the CDR3. V was shortened by 4 bases and J by 6 bases, with 16 bases between the two germline ends. CDR3 coding DNA: TGTGCCAGCAGTTCCTCCTCAGCGGCACTCAATGAGCAGTTCTTC. Its protein is CASSSSSAALNEQFF.

The CDR3 region has the DNA TGCGCCAGCGGAGGGGAATTGCGGGAGACCCAGTACTTC. Translated: CASGGELRETQYF. The rearrangement joins TRBV5-1 to TRBJ2-5, with D perhaps TRBD2 (6 bases). CDR1 and CDR2 (germline): SGHRS, YFSETQ. The CDR3 loop spans 13 amino acids. The V end lost 7 bases, the J end lost 5 bases, and 15 bases lay between the germline ends.